The entry below gives a single T cell receptor (beta chain) sequence along with its context. This entry belongs to a study of blood T cell repertoires in COVID-19. Assay used: immunoSEQ multiplex PCR; TCRdb lists only in-frame clones, some missing. The sample has approximately 100,000 clones, around four fifths seen once. Germline V CDR1 and CDR2: SGHDT, YYEEEE. The CDR3 totals 14 residues. The V and J ends lost 4 bases and 2 bases respectively, with 9 bases between them. This clonotype was obtained from a man aged 70-80 years with acute or convalescent COVID-19. This rearrangement joins TRBV5-6 to TRBJ1-4; weak D call: TRBD1 (6 bases). Material for sequencing was peripheral blood. CDR3 sequence (DNA): TGTGCCAGCAGCCCAGGGGCTACTAATGAAAAACTGTTTTTT. Its protein is CASSPGATNEKLFF. Based on the CDR3 plus reference TRBV5-6 and TRBJ1-4, the full variable domain is DAGVTQSPTHLIKTRGQQVTLRCSPKSGHDTVSWYQQALGQGPQFIFQYYEEEERQRGNFPDRFSGHQFPNYSSELNVNALLLGDSALYLCASSPGATNEKLFFGSGTQLSVL.